This T cell receptor (beta chain) was captured by sequencing in a study of T cells in Graves' hyperthyroidism and ophthalmopathy. CDR1 and CDR2 (germline): SGHTS, YDEGEE. The V end was cut by 5 bases, the J end by 0 bases, with 12 bases between. This CDR3 is built from 15 residues. The source material, RNA transcripts, was used to amplify TCR beta CDR3 regions. TCR CDR3 regions were first amplified by RT-PCR with HTBI primers. A single record per CDR3 protein comes from TCRdb applying MiXCR to the multiplex PCR reads. The data show about 400,000 distinct CDR3 sequences, with less than 20% seen just once and roughly 26% held by the top ten. At least ten counts were recorded for this clonotype.

V usage is TRBV5-8 and J usage is TRBJ2-1, with D unresolved. The sequencing sample was made of blood. This TCR was sampled from a woman under 30 with Graves' hyperthyroidism that later progressed to Graves' ophthalmopathy. The CDR3 reads CASRTKATSYNEQFF. DNA of the CDR3: TGTGCCAGCAGAACGAAGGCAACCTCCTACAATGAGCAGTTCTTC. The full variable domain, rest sourced from reference TRBV5-8 and TRBJ2-1, is EAGVTQSPTHLIKTRGQQATLRCSPISGHTSVYWYQQALGLGLQFLLWYDEGEERNRGNFPPRFSGRQFPNYSSELNVNALELEDSALYLCASRTKATSYNEQFFGPGTRLTVL.